This record concerns one TCR beta chain sequence. Germline loops: CDR1 LNHDA, CDR2 SQIVND (reference sequence). The CDR3 totals 15 residues. V trimming: 7 bases; J trimming: 2 bases; junction bases outside the gene matches: 6. In the original workflow: Using reference gene primer amplification, nucleated cell counts were estimated. Profiling relied on immunoSEQ multiplex PCR, and the TCRdb table lists in-frame clones only, not all of them. V, J and clone size reflect that table, while D and trimming were determined from the DNA. Seen here are around 200,000 clones, 80% to 90% observed once, and the top ten hold approximately 11%. This specimen belongs to a study of blood T cell repertoires in COVID-19. Overall study context: PBMCs, B-cell-depleted T cells, or T cells were the source of the cDNA or gDNA that made up the material.

Sequencing was carried out using peripheral blood. The sequence came from a human donor with active or convalescent COVID-19. The donor label of this sample is uncertain. The gene calls are TRBV19 and TRBJ1-5; 9 bases are shared with TRBD1. CDR3 in DNA: TGTGCCAGTAACCCGGACAGGGGAGGCAATCAGCCCCAGCATTTT. This codes for CASNPDRGGNQPQHF.